This T cell receptor beta chain was documented in a study of cytomegalovirus exposure and HLA in healthy donors. The V and J ends lost 2 bases and 2 bases respectively, with 6 bases between them. Germline-derived CDR1 and CDR2 are SEHNR and FQNEAQ (reference sequence). This CDR3 is 13 amino acids long. Primers for the PCR totalled 60 Vbeta and 13 Jbeta. TCRdb keeps only in-frame clones here, not all; method: immunoSEQ multiplex PCR. The sample includes about 120,000 clones, more than 70% of them seen just once. Source material: PBMCs. This clonotype originated in a man in his forties or fifties in good health and CMV-seropositive. The chain uses TRBV7-9 and TRBJ1-2; D gene uncertain. The CDR3 loop is CASSLYLNYGYTF. The CDR3 nucleotides are TGTGCCAGCAGCTTATACTTAAACTATGGCTACACCTTC. Combining the CDR3 with reference TRBV7-9 and TRBJ1-2 gives the whole variable domain DTGVSQNPRHKITKRGQNVTFRCDPISEHNRLYWYRQTLGQGPEFLTYFQNEAQLEKSRLLSDRFSAERPKGSFSTLEIQRTEQGDSAMYLCASSLYLNYGYTFGSGTRLTVV.